These 12 T cell receptor beta chains were all obtained from the same sample, sequenced in a study of T-cell reconstitution after alpha-beta-depleted transplantation in children. Unique molecular identifiers tagged the TCRbeta library. TCRdb re-called the PCR reads through MiXCR, storing one row per CDR3 protein. The repertoire holds about 97,000 distinct CDR3 sequences, with about 5.6% as singletons. Sequenced here: PBMCs, mostly from graft donor cells, sampled 60 days after TCRalphabeta/CD19-depleted stem cell transplant. Source of these receptors: a female patient aged 2 to 10 who had a stem cell transplant for Fanconi anemia, so the T cells may come from the graft donor.

This clonotype was counted between two and nine times. The rearrangement joins TRBV2 to TRBJ1-4; D might be TRBD1 (6 bases). Germline CDR1 is SNHLY and CDR2 is FYNNEI. Trimming cost V 5 bases and J 1 base, with 20 bases left between them. CDR3 length: 18 amino acids. CDR3 coding DNA: TGTGCCAGCAGTTTGGGGGCTCCCCTTCTGGGAACTAATGAAAAACTGTTTTTT. This sequence encodes CASSLGAPLLGTNEKLFF.

This clonotype has more than one count but fewer than ten. The genes are TRBV4-2 and TRBJ2-3; D possibly corresponds to TRBD2 (6 bases). Per the germline V gene, CDR1 is LGHNA and CDR2 is YNFKEQ. The V gene lost 0 bases and the J gene lost 6 bases, with 16 bases spanning the gap. The CDR3 runs 16 residues. CDR3 sequence reads: CASSQDRREWVDTQYF. The CDR3 DNA follows: TGTGCCAGCAGCCAAGATAGACGGGAGTGGGTGGATACGCAGTATTTT.

There are many counts of this clonotype. The chain links TRBV28 to TRBJ1-1, with D tentatively TRBD1 (6 bases). The germline gives CDR1 MDHEN, CDR2 SYDVKM. The CDR3 runs 15 residues. V was cut by 5 bases and J by 0 bases, with 13 bases left in between. Here the CDR3 reads CASSAGVALNTEAFF. The CDR3 nucleotides are TGTGCCAGCAGTGCAGGGGTTGCCTTGAACACTGAAGCTTTCTTT.

The rearrangement links TRBV20-1 to TRBJ2-3; 11 bases line up with TRBD2. This CDR3 contains 16 residues. J lost 3 bases, V lost 3 bases, and 8 bases had no gene match. The germline V gene has CDR1 DFQATT and CDR2 SNEGSKA (reference sequence). This CDR3 is CSASALTSGRTDTQYF. Here the CDR3 DNA reads TGCAGTGCTAGTGCACTCACTAGCGGGAGAACAGATACGCAGTATTTT.

This chain uses TRBV27 with TRBJ1-2, with D possibly TRBD1 on 6 matching bases. Trimming took 4 bases from V and 6 from J, leaving 15 bases between them. The length of the CDR3 is 14 residues. Germline V gene sequence: CDR1 MNHEY, CDR2 SMNVEV (reference sequence). The chain's CDR3 is CASSWAGTLNGYTF. The CDR3 DNA reads TGTGCCAGCAGTTGGGCGGGGACACTGAATGGCTACACCTTC.

This clonotype was observed a handful of times. The rearrangement links TRBV5-1 to TRBJ2-6; D is possibly TRBD1 or TRBD2 (5 bases each). The CDR3 totals 16 residues. With 3 bases removed from V and 2 bases from J, the gap between germline ends came to 12 bases. Germline CDR1 SGHRS, CDR2 YFSETQ. Here the CDR3 DNA reads TGCGCCAGCAGCTGGAACGGGGCCGCTGGGGCCAACGTCCTGACTTTC. As protein: CASSWNGAAGANVLTF. Variable domain in full (rest from reference TRBV5-1 and TRBJ2-6): KAGVTQTPRYLIKTRGQQVTLSCSPISGHRSVSWYQQTPGQGLQFLFEYFSETQRNKGNFPGRFSGRQFSNSRSEMNVSTLELGDSALYLCASSWNGAAGANVLTFGAGSRLTVL.

The table lists this clonotype with many counts. This chain uses TRBV9 with TRBJ2-5, with 8 bases aligning to TRBD1. V was clipped by 0 bases and J by 5 bases; unmatched bases: 12. The germline gives CDR1 SGDLS, CDR2 YYNGEE. The CDR3 runs to 17 residues. CDR3 region: CASSVGETGGGRETQYF. The CDR3 DNA is TGTGCCAGCAGCGTAGGAGAAACAGGGGGTGGGCGGGAGACCCAGTACTTC.

This clonotype was found a few times. The rearrangement links TRBV5-4 to TRBJ2-1; a weak D match, TRBD2 (6 bases). Germline V gene sequence: CDR1 SGHNT, CDR2 YYREEE (reference sequence). This CDR3 spans 15 amino acids. Trimming removed 0 bases from V and 0 bases from J, with 7 bases in between. The CDR3 region is CASSLGGASYNEQFF. The CDR3 bases are TGTGCCAGCAGCTTGGGCGGGGCCTCCTACAATGAGCAGTTCTTC.

This clonotype was counted between two and nine times. This rearrangement joins TRBV4-1 to TRBJ2-2, with a tentative D call TRBD2 (7 bases). CDR3 length: 18 amino acids. Trimming pared 1 base from V and 3 bases from J, leaving 18 bases between. Germline lookup yields CDR1 MGHRA and CDR2 YSYEKL. CDR3 nucleotide sequence: TGCGCCAGCAGCCAAGTCCCTTGGGGGGGGGGCTACACCGGGGAGCTGTTTTTT. Translating gives CASSQVPWGGGYTGELFF.

This clonotype was seen repeatedly, ten times or more. This sequence joins TRBV9 and TRBJ2-3; 10 bases agree with TRBD2. The junction had 3 bases not matched to a gene; V was cut back by 2 bases and J by 0 bases. CDR1 SGDLS and CDR2 YYNGEE come from the germline V gene. CDR3 length: 16 residues. This chain's CDR3 is CASSVLAGESTDTQYF. CDR3 bases: TGTGCCAGCAGCGTCCTAGCGGGGGAGAGCACAGATACGCAGTATTTT. Full variable domain (rest looked up from reference TRBV9 and TRBJ2-3): DSGVTQTPKHLITATGQRVTLRCSPRSGDLSVYWYQQSLDQGLQFLIQYYNGEERAKGNILERFSAQQFPDLHSELNLSSLELGDSALYFCASSVLAGESTDTQYFGPGTRLTVL.

The table lists this clonotype with many counts. V usage is TRBV12-3 or TRBV12-4 and J usage is TRBJ2-7; unclear D gene. V shed 5 bases and J shed 3 bases, with 20 bases lying between them. The CDR3 length is 16 residues. The CDR3 DNA sequence: TGTGCCAGCAGTGCCCTAATGCGGCTACCCTTCTACGAGCAGTACTTC. It codes for CASSALMRLPFYEQYF.

This clonotype was recorded many times. The chain has TRBV12-5 and TRBJ2-7; 9 bases fit TRBD1. Germline loops: CDR1 LGHNT, CDR2 FRNRAP. The length of the CDR3 is 14 residues. The ends lost 6 bases at V and 2 bases at J; junction bases unmatched: 5. For the CDR3, the DNA is TGTGCTAGTGGGCCGGGACAGGGAACCTACGAGCAGTACTTC. It specifies CASGPGQGTYEQYF.